These 23 T cell receptor beta chains share one sample of origin, sequenced in a study of long-term antiretroviral therapy in people with HIV. The run of the v3.0 immunoSEQ assay was at survey level. Produced via immunoSEQ multiplex PCR; TCRdb's table is partial and in-frame only. The table includes more than 15,000 clones, over 60% detected once. The starting material was unsorted PBMCs, obtained 2.9 years after starting antiretroviral therapy. These receptors were taken from a woman aged 30 to 39 with HIV.

The rearrangement joins TRBV19 to TRBJ1-1; D possibly corresponds to TRBD1 (5 bases). The CDR3 covers 15 residues. CDR1 LNHDA and CDR2 SQIVND come from the germline V gene (reference sequence). With 3 bases removed from V and 2 bases from J, the gap between germline ends came to 13 bases. The CDR3 DNA sequence: TGTGCCAGTAGTATGGGGGTCCAGATAAACACTGAAGCTTTCTTT. Residues: CASSMGVQINTEAFF.

This clone was detected only a few times. The J gene is TRBJ1-5, the V gene TRBV30; D is unclear. The CDR3 sequence is 13 residues long. Germline CDR1 GTSNPN, CDR2 SVGIG (reference sequence). Trimming took 1 base from V and 5 from J, leaving 9 bases between them. CDR3 sequence (DNA): TGTGCCTGGAGTGACCGGGAGGATCAGCCCCAGCATTTT. This codes for CAWSDREDQPQHF. The whole variable domain, filled in from reference TRBV30 and TRBJ1-5, reads SQTIHQWPATLVQPVGSPLSLECTVEGTSNPNLYWYRQAAGRGLQLLFYSVGIGQISSEVPQNLSASRPQDRQFILSSKKLLLSDSGFYLCAWSDREDQPQHFGDGTRLSIL.

The rearrangement joins TRBV30 to TRBJ1-2; maybe TRBD1 (6 bases). The germline V gene has CDR1 GTSNPN and CDR2 SVGIG (reference sequence). V lost 3 bases and J 8 bases, leaving 16 bases between the germline ends. CDR3 length: 13 residues. The CDR3 bases are TGTGCCTGGAGCCGAACAGGGTGGGAAGGCTACACCTTC. It encodes CAWSRTGWEGYTF.

The chain employs TRBV5-8 and TRBJ2-7, with D possibly being TRBD1 (5 bases). V shed 3 bases and J shed 3 bases, with 7 bases lying between them. The germline V gene has CDR1 SGHTS and CDR2 YDEGEE. This CDR3 has 12 residues. The CDR3 sequence is CASSSDSYEQYV. Here the CDR3 DNA reads TGTGCCAGCAGCTCCGACAGCTACGAGCAGTACGTC.

This chain links TRBV5-1 with TRBJ2-3, with 9 bases matching TRBD2. Germline CDR1 and CDR2: SGHRS and YFSETQ. CDR3 size: 16 residues. The ends lost 3 bases at V and 2 bases at J; junction bases unmatched: 7. The CDR3 loop is CASSSDSGGYTDTQYF. The CDR3 DNA is TGCGCCAGCAGCTCGGATAGCGGGGGATACACAGATACGCAGTATTTT.

The chain carries TRBV10-3 and TRBJ2-1; TRBD1 agrees at 10 bases. Germline CDR1 is ENHRY and CDR2 is SYGVKD. CDR3 size: 15 residues. With 5 bases clipped from V and 8 bases from J, the junction kept 9 bases outside the gene matches. The chain's CDR3 is CAISLRSGTGDEQFF. The CDR3 region has the DNA TGTGCCATCAGTCTCCGATCCGGGACAGGGGATGAGCAGTTCTTC.

The rearrangement links TRBV18 to TRBJ1-2; D is ambiguous. The ends were cut back, 4 bases at V and 8 bases at J, with 17 bases in the middle. The CDR3 has 14 amino acids. Germline CDR1 KGHSH, CDR2 LQKENI. The CDR3 bases are TGTGCCAGCTCACAACCGGGCTCCGAGGAGGGCTACACCTTC. Its translation: CASSQPGSEEGYTF.

This chain uses TRBV10-3 with TRBJ2-3; TRBD2 matches at 9 bases. Per germline, CDR1 ENHRY and CDR2 SYGVKD. V was pared by 6 bases and J by 2 bases, with 6 bases of the junction left unmatched. This CDR3 is built from 15 residues. Written as DNA, the CDR3 is TGTGCCATCAGCCAAGCGGGGGGATACACAGATACGCAGTATTTT. Translation: CAISQAGGYTDTQYF.

Details on this clone: The germline gene is not matched at one end of the junction; a read error may be the cause. This CDR3 is CATSIAGGYQETQYF. The CDR3 coding sequence is TGCGCCACCAGTATAGCGGGGGGGTACCAAGAGACCCAGTACTTC. The V call is TRBV10-2, the J call TRBJ2-5, with 11 bases aligning to TRBD2. This CDR3 is built from 15 residues. Germline V lookup: CDR1 WSHSY, CDR2 SAAADI.

The CDR3 DNA follows: TGTGCCAGCAGACGAACAGATACGCAGTATTTT. This translates into CASRRTDTQYF. The chain links TRBV6-5 to TRBJ2-3; no reliable D call. CDR3 length equals 11 residues. The V end was cut by 6 bases, the J end by 3 bases, with 4 bases between. The germline CDR1 and CDR2 sequences are MNHEY and SVGAGI.

This clone was counted between two and nine times. The genes are TRBV2 and TRBJ1-5, with D possibly TRBD1 on 6 matching bases. The CDR3 runs to 14 residues. Germline lookup yields CDR1 SNHLY and CDR2 FYNNEI. The V end lost 4 bases, the J end lost 4 bases, and 11 bases lay between the germline ends. Written as DNA, the CDR3 is TGTGCCAGCAGTGGAAGGGGGATGAATCAGCCCCAGCATTTT. Residues: CASSGRGMNQPQHF.

The rearrangement joins TRBV30 to TRBJ2-5; D is uncertain. Germline V CDR1 and CDR2: GTSNPN, SVGIG (reference sequence). This CDR3 contains 11 residues. Trimming pared 3 bases from V and 4 bases from J, leaving 6 bases between. The CDR3 region has the DNA TGTGCCTGGAGAGAAAGAGAGACCCAGTACTTC. Amino acid sequence: CAWRERETQYF.

The rearrangement links TRBV6-5 to TRBJ1-4; no definite D call. Trimming cost V 7 bases and J 10 bases, with 22 bases left between them. Germline V gene lookup returns CDR1 MNHEY and CDR2 SVGAGI. The CDR3 consists of 15 residues. The CDR3 reads CASTSGPLPLGKLFF. DNA of the CDR3: TGTGCCAGCACCTCTGGACCGCTCCCTTTGGGAAAACTGTTTTTT.

This chain links TRBV5-5 with TRBJ1-1; D remains ambiguous. In germline, CDR1 is SGHKS, CDR2 YYEKEE (reference sequence). There are 15 residues in the CDR3. V lost 0 bases, J lost 0 bases, and 9 bases lay in between. The CDR3, as DNA: TGTGCCAGCAGCTTGGCCGAGGGAGTGAACACTGAAGCTTTCTTT. As protein: CASSLAEGVNTEAFF.

This clone was observed a single time. This chain links TRBV5-6 with TRBJ2-1; D is uncertain. CDR3 length equals 12 residues. Per germline, CDR1 SGHDT and CDR2 YYEEEE. With 2 bases removed from V and 6 bases from J, the gap between germline ends came to 6 bases. CDR3: CASSLQINEQFF. CDR3 in DNA: TGTGCCAGCAGCTTACAGATCAATGAGCAGTTCTTC.

J is TRBJ2-5 and V is TRBV7-9; D might be TRBD1 or TRBD2, each matching 5 bases. V was cut by 1 base and J by 5 bases, with 11 bases left in between. The length of the CDR3 is 14 residues. Germline assignment: CDR1 SEHNR and CDR2 FQNEAQ (reference sequence). CDR3 region: CASSLVGVAETQYF. In DNA form, the CDR3 reads TGTGCCAGCAGCTTAGTGGGGGTGGCGGAGACCCAGTACTTC.

This sequence joins TRBV4-2 and TRBJ2-2; TRBD2 matches at 11 bases. This CDR3 region has 16 residues. In germline, CDR1 is LGHNA, CDR2 YNFKEQ. Trimming took 2 bases from V and 7 from J; bases not matched to a gene: 6. CDR3 sequence (DNA): TGTGCCAGCAGCCAACTAGCGGGGGGTTCCGGCGGGGAGCTGTTTTTT. Translation gives CASSQLAGGSGGELFF.

This rearrangement joins TRBV19 to TRBJ2-7, with D maybe TRBD1 (5 bases). The CDR3 totals 17 residues. Between the trimmed V and J ends, which lost 3 bases and 5 bases, there was a span of 23 bases. Germline values: CDR1 LNHDA, CDR2 SQIVND (reference sequence). The CDR3 DNA sequence: TGTGCCAGTAGTATCGGCCCGCGCGGTAAGGGGTTAGACGAGCAGTACTTC. As protein: CASSIGPRGKGLDEQYF.

CDR3 sequence (DNA): TGTGCCAGCGGTTCGCTAGCGGGGGGGTCAGATACGCAGTATTTT. Protein product: CASGSLAGGSDTQYF. This chain connects TRBV9 to TRBJ2-3, with TRBD2 matching 12 bases. Trimming cost V 7 bases and J 4 bases; bases outside gene matches: 7. CDR1 is SGDLS and CDR2 is YYNGEE in the germline V gene. CDR3 length equals 15 residues.

The CDR3 sequence: CAWSVAQGYGYTF. As DNA, the CDR3 is TGTGCCTGGAGTGTAGCTCAGGGCTATGGCTACACCTTC. The gene calls are TRBV30 and TRBJ1-2; D may be TRBD1 (5 bases). The CDR3 extends over 13 amino acids. Trimming removed 0 bases at V and 4 bases at J, with 9 bases between. Per germline, CDR1 GTSNPN and CDR2 SVGIG (reference sequence). Full variable domain (missing parts from reference TRBV30 and TRBJ1-2): SQTIHQWPATLVQPVGSPLSLECTVEGTSNPNLYWYRQAAGRGLQLLFYSVGIGQISSEVPQNLSASRPQDRQFILSSKKLLLSDSGFYLCAWSVAQGYGYTFGSGTRLTVV.

The chain is built from TRBV11-1 and TRBJ2-1; D is unclear. The V and J ends lost 2 bases and 9 bases respectively, with 11 bases between them. CDR3 size: 13 residues. The germline V gene has CDR1 SGHAT and CDR2 FQDESV (reference sequence). The CDR3, as DNA: TGTGCCAGCAGCTTAATACAGTCAGTTGAGCAGTTCTTC. This translates into CASSLIQSVEQFF.

The V gene is TRBV19, the J gene TRBJ1-2, with 10 nucleotides matching TRBD1. The trim removed 5 bases at V and 8 bases at J, leaving 8 bases unmatched. Germline assignment: CDR1 LNHDA and CDR2 SQIVND (reference sequence). The CDR3 spans 14 residues. In nucleotides, the CDR3 is TGTGCCAGTAGTTTTTTTGGGACAGGGGACGGCTACACCTTC. It codes for CASSFFGTGDGYTF.

This clone was seen a single time. CDR3 loop: CASSLQGHQPQHF. The CDR3 DNA is TGTGCCAGCAGCTTGCAAGGCCATCAGCCCCAGCATTTT. The genes are TRBV5-4 and TRBJ1-5; D is uncertain. Trimming took off 1 base at V and 5 bases at J, with 7 bases between the two ends. This CDR3 has 13 residues. CDR1 and CDR2 from the germline V gene are SGHNT and YYREEE (reference sequence).